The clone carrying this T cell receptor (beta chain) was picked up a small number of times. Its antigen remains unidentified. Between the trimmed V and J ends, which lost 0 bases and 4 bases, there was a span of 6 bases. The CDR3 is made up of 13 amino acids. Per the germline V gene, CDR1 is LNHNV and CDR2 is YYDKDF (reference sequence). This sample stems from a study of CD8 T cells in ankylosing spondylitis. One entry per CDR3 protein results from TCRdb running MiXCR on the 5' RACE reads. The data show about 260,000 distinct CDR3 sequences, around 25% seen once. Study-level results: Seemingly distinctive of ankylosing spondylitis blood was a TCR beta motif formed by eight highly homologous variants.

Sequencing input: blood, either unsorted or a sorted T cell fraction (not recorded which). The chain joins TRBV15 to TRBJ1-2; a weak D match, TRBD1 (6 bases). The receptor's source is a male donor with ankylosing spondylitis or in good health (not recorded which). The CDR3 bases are TGTGCCACCAGCAGAGAACAGGGCTATGGCTACACCTTC. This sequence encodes CATSREQGYGYTF.